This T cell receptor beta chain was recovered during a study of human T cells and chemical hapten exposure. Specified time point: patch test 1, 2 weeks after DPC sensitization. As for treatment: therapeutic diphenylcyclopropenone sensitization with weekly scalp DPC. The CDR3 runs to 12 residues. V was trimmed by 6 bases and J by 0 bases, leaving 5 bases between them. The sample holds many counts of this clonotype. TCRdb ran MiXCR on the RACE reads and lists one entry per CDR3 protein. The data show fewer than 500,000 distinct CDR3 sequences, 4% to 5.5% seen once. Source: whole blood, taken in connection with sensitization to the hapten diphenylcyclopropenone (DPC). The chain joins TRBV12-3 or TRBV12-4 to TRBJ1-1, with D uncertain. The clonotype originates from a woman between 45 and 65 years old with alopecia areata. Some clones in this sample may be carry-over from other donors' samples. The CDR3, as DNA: TGTGCCAGCAGCCTTATGAACACTGAAGCTTTCTTT. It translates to CASSLMNTEAFF.